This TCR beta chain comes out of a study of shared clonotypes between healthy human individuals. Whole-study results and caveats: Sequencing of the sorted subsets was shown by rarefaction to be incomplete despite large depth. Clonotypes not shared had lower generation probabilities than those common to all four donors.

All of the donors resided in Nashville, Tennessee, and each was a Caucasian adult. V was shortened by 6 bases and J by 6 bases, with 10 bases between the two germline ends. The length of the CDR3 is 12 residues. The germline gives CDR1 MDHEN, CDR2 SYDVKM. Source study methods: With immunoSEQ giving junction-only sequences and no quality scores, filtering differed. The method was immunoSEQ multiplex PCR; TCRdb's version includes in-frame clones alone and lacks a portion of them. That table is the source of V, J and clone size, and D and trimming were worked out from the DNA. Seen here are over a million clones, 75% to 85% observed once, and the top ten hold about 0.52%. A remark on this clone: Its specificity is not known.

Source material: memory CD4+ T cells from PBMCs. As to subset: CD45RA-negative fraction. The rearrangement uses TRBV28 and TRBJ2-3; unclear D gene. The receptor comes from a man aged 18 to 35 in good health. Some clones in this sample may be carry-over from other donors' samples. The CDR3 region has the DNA TGTGCCAGCAGCCTGGGATGGGATACGCAGTATTTT. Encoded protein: CASSLGWDTQYF.